The T cell receptor (beta chain) under discussion was sequenced for a study of shared clonotypes between healthy human individuals. Study in general: CD4 naive cells filled three plates per donor, CD4 memory three, CD8 naive two and CD8 memory one.

Note on this clone: Its antigen is undetermined.

CDR3 length equals 14 residues. Germline V CDR1 and CDR2: GTSNPN, SVGIG (reference sequence). V trimming: 1 base; J trimming: 5 bases; junction bases outside the gene matches: 2. Naive CD8 cells comprised CD45RO-negative, CCR7-positively selected cells, excluding terminally differentiated effector memory CD45RA+ cells. Recent vaccinations or acute infections were absent in the healthy HIV-negative adult donors. Assay: immunoSEQ multiplex PCR; the TCRdb copy retains only in-frame clones and omits some. The sample carries about 2,100,000 clones, approximately 94% recorded once. Study conclusions and caveats: Shared clonotypes: about 5% naive CD4, under 4% naive CD8, over 2% memory CD4, under 0.45% memory CD8. It was expected that sequencing depth would affect clonotype sharing among donors.

The sample consisted of naive CD8+ T cells from PBMCs. This clonotype was sampled from a young man in good health. Some clones in this sample may be carry-over from other donors' samples. The rearrangement links TRBV30 to TRBJ2-7; 13 nucleotides match TRBD2. The CDR3 is CAWSAGLAGDEQYF. Here the CDR3 DNA reads TGTGCCTGGAGTGCCGGACTAGCGGGAGACGAGCAGTACTTC.